The T cell receptor beta chain under discussion was sequenced for a study of Graves' ophthalmopathy and Graves' hyperthyroidism. Certain patients, namely those with other autoimmune diseases, uncontrolled infections, pregnancy or lactation, were excluded. Note on this clonotype: Its antigen is not identified.

This CDR3 is 14 amino acids long. Trimming removed 4 bases at V and 5 bases at J, with 14 bases between. Germline V gene data show CDR1 as SEHNR and CDR2 as FQNEAQ (reference sequence). TCR beta CDR3 amplification used RNA transcripts. HTBI primers served in a first-round RT-PCR, which a second-round multiplex PCR followed. Via MiXCR, TCRdb re-called the multiplex PCR reads, giving one row per CDR3 protein. The sample contains about 700,000 distinct CDR3 sequences, about two fifths of which appear only once. The study's findings and limits: In blood, most expanded thyroid clonotypes above 0.001 frequency were also detected. Both an approximately 69% sensitivity and an approximately 79% specificity characterized the model's predictions of ophthalmopathy progression.

This clonotype was sampled from an adult man with Graves' ophthalmopathy. Source material: peripheral blood. The chain employs TRBV7-9 and TRBJ2-5, with D perhaps TRBD2 (6 bases). The CDR3 region is CASSSGRGRETQYF. Written as DNA, the CDR3 is TGTGCCAGCAGCTCGGGACGGGGGAGGGAGACCCAGTACTTC.